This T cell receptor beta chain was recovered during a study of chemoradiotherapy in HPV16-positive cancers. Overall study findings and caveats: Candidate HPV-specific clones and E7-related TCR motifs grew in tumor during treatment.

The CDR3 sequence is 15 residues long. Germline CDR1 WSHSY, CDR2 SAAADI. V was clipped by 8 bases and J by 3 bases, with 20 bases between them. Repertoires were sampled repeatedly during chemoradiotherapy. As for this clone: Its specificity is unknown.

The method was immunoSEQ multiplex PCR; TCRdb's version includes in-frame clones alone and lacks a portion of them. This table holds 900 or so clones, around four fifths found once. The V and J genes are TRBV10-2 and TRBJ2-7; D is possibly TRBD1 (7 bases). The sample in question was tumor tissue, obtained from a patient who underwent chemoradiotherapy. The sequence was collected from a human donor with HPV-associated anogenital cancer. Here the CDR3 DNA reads TGCGCCAGCGAGAGCTCGGCAGGGGGGAACTACGAGCAGTACTTC. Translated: CASESSAGGNYEQYF.